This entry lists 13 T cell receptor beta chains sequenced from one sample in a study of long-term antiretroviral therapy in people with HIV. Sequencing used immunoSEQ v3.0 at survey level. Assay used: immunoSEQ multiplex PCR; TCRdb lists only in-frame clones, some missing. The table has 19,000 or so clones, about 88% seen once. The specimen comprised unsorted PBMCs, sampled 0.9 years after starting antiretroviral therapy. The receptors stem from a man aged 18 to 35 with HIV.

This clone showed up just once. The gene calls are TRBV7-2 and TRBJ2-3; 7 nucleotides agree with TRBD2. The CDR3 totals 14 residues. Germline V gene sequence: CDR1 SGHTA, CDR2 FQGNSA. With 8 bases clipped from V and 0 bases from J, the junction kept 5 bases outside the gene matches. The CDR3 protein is CASWGGLSTDTQYF. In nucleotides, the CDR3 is TGTGCCAGCTGGGGGGGTCTGAGCACAGATACGCAGTATTTT.

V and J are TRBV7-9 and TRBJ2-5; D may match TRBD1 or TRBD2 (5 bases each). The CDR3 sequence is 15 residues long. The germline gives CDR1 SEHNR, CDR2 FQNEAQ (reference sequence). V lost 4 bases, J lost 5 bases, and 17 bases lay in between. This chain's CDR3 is CASSSEGRESETQYF. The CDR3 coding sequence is TGTGCCAGCAGCTCAGAGGGCAGGGAATCCGAGACCCAGTACTTC.

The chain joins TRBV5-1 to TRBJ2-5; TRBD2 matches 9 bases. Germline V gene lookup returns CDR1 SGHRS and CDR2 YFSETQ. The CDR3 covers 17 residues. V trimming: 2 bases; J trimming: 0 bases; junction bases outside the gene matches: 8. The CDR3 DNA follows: TGCGCCAGCAGCTTCGGAAGCGGGGGGAATAACCAAGAGACCCAGTACTTC. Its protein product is CASSFGSGGNNQETQYF.

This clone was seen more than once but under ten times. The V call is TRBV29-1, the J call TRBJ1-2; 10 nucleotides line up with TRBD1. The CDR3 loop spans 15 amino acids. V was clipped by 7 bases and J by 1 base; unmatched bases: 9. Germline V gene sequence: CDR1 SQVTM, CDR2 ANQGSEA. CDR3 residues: CSATTGGADNYGYTF. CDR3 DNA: TGCAGCGCAACGACAGGGGGCGCCGATAACTATGGCTACACCTTC.

The CDR3 spells CASRADLNTEAFF. CDR3 bases: TGTGCCAGCAGGGCAGACCTTAACACTGAAGCTTTCTTT. This chain connects TRBV6-4 to TRBJ1-1; no firm D call. The CDR3 is 13 residues long. In germline, CDR1 is MRHNA, CDR2 SNTAGT. V was shortened by 6 bases and J by 2 bases, with 10 bases between the two germline ends.

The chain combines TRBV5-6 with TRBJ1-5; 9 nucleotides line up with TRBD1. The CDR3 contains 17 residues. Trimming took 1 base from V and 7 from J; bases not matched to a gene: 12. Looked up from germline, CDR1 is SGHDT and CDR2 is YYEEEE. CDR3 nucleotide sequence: TGTGCCAGCAGCTTGCAGGGACAGGGACTTGGTCGGCAGCCCCAGCATTTT. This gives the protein CASSLQGQGLGRQPQHF.

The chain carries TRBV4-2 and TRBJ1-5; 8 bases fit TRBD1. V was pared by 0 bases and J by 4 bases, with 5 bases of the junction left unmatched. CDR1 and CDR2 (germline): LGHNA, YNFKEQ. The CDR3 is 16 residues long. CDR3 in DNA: TGTGCCAGCAGCCAAGATTTCGACAGGGGTAATCAGCCCCAGCATTTT. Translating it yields CASSQDFDRGNQPQHF.

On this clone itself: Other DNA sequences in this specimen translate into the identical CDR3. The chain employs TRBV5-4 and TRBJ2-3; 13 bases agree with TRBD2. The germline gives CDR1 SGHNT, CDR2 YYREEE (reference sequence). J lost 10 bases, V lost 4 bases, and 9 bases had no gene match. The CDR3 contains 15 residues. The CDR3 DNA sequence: TGTGCCAGCAGCCTCGAGGGGACTAGCGGGGAAGCGCAGTATTTT. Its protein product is CASSLEGTSGEAQYF.

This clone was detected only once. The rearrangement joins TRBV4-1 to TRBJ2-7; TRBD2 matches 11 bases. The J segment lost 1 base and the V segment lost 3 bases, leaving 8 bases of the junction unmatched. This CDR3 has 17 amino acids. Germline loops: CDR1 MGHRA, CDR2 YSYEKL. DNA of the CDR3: TGCGCCAGCAGCCATATGTGGAGACTAGCGGGGTCCTACGAGCAGTACTTC. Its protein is CASSHMWRLAGSYEQYF.

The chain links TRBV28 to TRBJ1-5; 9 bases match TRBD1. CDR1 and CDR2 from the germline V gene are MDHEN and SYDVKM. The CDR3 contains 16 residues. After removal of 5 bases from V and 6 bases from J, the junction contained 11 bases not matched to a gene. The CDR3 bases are TGTGCCAGCAGTCCCTGGGGACAGGGAAAGGGTCAGCCCCAGCATTTT. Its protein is CASSPWGQGKGQPQHF.

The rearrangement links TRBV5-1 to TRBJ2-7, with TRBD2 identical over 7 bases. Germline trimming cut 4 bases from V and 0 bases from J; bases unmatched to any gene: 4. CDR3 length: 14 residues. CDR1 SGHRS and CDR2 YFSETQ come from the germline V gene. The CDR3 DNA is TGCGCCAGCAGCCCGGGACTAAGCTCCTACGAGCAGTACGTC. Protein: CASSPGLSSYEQYV.

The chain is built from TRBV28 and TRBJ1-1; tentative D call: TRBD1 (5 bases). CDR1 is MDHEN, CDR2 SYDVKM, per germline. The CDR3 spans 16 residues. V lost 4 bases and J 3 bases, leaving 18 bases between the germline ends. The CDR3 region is CASSSRDRGWDTEAFF. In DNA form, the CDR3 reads TGTGCCAGCAGTTCCCGGGACCGGGGGTGGGACACTGAAGCTTTCTTT.

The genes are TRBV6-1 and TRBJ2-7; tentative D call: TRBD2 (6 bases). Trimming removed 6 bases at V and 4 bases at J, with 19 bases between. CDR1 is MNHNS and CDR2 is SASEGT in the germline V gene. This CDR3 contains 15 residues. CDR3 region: CASSQPGTHQYEQYV. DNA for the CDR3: TGTGCCAGCAGCCAGCCCGGGACTCACCAGTACGAGCAGTACGTC.